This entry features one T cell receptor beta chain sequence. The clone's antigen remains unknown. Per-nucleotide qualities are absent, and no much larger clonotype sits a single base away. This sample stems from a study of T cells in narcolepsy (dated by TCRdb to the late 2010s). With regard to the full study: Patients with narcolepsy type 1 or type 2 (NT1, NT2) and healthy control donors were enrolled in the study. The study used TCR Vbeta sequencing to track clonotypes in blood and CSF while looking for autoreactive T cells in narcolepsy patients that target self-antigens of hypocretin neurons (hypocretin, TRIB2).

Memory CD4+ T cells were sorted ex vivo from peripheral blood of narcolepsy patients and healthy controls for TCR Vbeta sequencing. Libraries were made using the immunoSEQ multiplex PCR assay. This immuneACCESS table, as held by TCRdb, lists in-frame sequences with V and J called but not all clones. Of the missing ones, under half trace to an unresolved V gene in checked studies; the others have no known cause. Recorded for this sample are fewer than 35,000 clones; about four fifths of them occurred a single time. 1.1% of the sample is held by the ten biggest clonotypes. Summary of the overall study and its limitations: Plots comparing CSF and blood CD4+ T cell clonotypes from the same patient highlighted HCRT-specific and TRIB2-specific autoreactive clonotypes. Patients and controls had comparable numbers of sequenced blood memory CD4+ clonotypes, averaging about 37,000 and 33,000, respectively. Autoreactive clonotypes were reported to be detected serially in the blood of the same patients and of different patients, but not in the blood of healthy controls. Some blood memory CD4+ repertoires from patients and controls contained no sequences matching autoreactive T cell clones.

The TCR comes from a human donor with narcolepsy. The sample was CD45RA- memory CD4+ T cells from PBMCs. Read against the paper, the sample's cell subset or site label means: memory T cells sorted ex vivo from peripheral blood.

The nucleotides are TGTGCCAGCAGCCCCCGTACATTAAATACGAACACTGAAGCTTTCTTT. Its protein reads: CASSPRTLNTNTEAFF. This sequence uses TRBV7-3 and TRBJ1-1; no D segment can be confidently identified. CDR1 and CDR2 are read off the germline V gene as SGHTA and FQGTGA. The CDR3 holds 16 amino acids from the cysteine to the phenylalanine. The retained sequence is limited to the CDR3, 48 bases, with the frame set at the first base. V is clipped by 5 bases and J by 1 base, and the sequence between their germline boundaries is 17 bases long.